This TCR beta chain originates from a study of shared clonotypes between healthy human individuals (TCRdb year 2020). General notes on the study: A few men and two women, aged 18 to 49 years, made up the cohort. For each donor, CD4 naive and CD4 memory were each run on three plates, CD8 naive on two plates, and CD8 memory on one plate. Blood TCR repertoires of a handful of healthy adults were deeply sequenced to estimate repertoire size and the extent of clonotype sharing between individuals. Libraries were prepared and TCR repertoires were sequenced by different laboratories using diverse techniques, in order to increase sequencing depth and limit assay-specific biases. Leukapheresis yielded between about 0.9 and 10 billion PBMCs per donor.

Reading from cysteine to phenylalanine, the CDR3 counts 11 amino acids. Of the read, only the CDR3 DNA is kept; its 33 bases are in frame from base 1. Looking up the germline V gene yields CDR1 MDHEN and CDR2 SYDVKM. Study-wide conclusions, independent of this receptor: Naive subsets generally had larger estimated clonotype richness than memory subsets. Because the study included a small number of donors, the genetic and exposure-history diversity represented was limited. Even with the large sequencing depth, rarefaction of the sorted-subset datasets indicated that sequencing was incomplete. Pairwise subsampling indicated that sequencing depth was expected to affect the degree of clonotype sharing among donors. Sampling was restricted to blood, and TCR repertoires in tissue are likely to differ from TCR repertoires in blood. Sharing across several donors was observed for 5% to 6.5% of naive CD4, around 3.5% of naive CD8, about 2.5% of memory CD4, and less than 0.45% of memory CD8 clonotypes. Clonotypes shared by all four sorted-subset donors showed higher generation probabilities than non-shared clonotypes.

TCR CDR3 regions were amplified from genomic DNA by multiplex PCR using the deep immunoSEQ assay. For each cell subset, the extracted genomic DNA was distributed evenly across all wells of several immunoSEQ 96-well plates, and each plate served as one replicate. For sorted subsets, each replicate PCR was loaded with approximately 0.2 ug genomic DNA, equivalent to 30,000 or so T cell genomes. The purified libraries were quantified using a Qubit 3.0 fluorometer, sized with a Bioanalyzer 2100, and then quantified again using the KAPA Library Quantification kit. Every immunoSEQ 96-well plate was sequenced on a separate single-read 150-cycle Illumina NextSeq 550 flow cell. In the source study's methods: Because the immunoSEQ output included only junctional sequences and no quality scores, the filtering could not be the same as the filtering used for full-length reads. Sequences were annotated with PyIR, a Python wrapper for IgBLAST v1.9, and V/J genes and CDR3 were assigned using IMGT germline references. Any read was removed if the V/J assignment was weak (E-value above 1e-6), the CDR3 was missing, or the read contained stop codons, out-of-frame junctions, or ambiguous translated residues. V3J clonotypes were defined by identical inferred V gene, J gene, and CDR3 amino acid sequence. Percentage overlap between repertoires was calculated by dividing the number of shared unique clonotypes by the size of the smaller repertoire. Three approaches were used to assess repertoire richness: RTK rarefaction, the Chao1 estimator, and Recon v2.1 estimates of unobserved clonotypes. Generation probabilities were computed with OLGA for all TCRbeta clonotypes obtained by the gDNA method from a few donors. What TCRdb holds here is the immuneACCESS table cut down to in-frame rearrangements. Part of the clones is not present; checked against another copy, under half of the missing clones reflect an unresolved V gene, and the others are unexplained. V and J calls and clone size come straight from that table; D and trimming were deduced from the DNA. This sample holds under 600,000 clones; around 96% were observed only once. About 0.06% of the sample lies in the top ten.

Concerning this clone itself: Its antigen is unknown. Nothing much larger sits one base from this clone, and base qualities are not available.

Donors were healthy HIV-negative adults with no recently reported acute infections or vaccinations. Only Caucasian adults living in Nashville, Tennessee, USA were represented among the donors. CD4+ T cells were enriched by magnetic negative selection, after which naive cells were positively selected on CD45RA and the negative fraction was taken as the memory subset. Blood was obtained by leukapheresis, after which PBMCs were separated by Ficoll-Histopaque density gradient centrifugation and cryopreserved in liquid nitrogen vapor phase. Analytical flow cytometry was used to check the purity and quantity of each magnetically sorted T cell population. Each sorted fraction had its genomic DNA isolated and then quantified by UV absorbance on a Nanodrop 2000c.

Recombination joined TRBV28 with TRBJ2-1; no D gene is confidently identified. The TCR originated in a woman under 40 in good health. Sample: naive CD4+ T cells sorted from blood. The intended sense of this specimen's cell subset or site label: CD45RA+ positively selected. At the DNA level, the sequence is TGTGTCACAGCAGATTTCAGCGAGCAGTTCTTC. Its amino acids are CVTADFSEQFF.